Listed below are T cell receptor beta chains from one sample, sequenced in a study of cytomegalovirus exposure and HLA in healthy donors. Assay used: immunoSEQ multiplex PCR; TCRdb lists only in-frame clones, some missing. The sample lists some 250,000 clones; roughly 91% were seen once. Source material: PBMCs. These receptors all come from a young woman in good health and CMV-seronegative. Both conserved end residues are part of each CDR3. Each record gives: V gene, J gene, clone size, D gene, CDR3 DNA, CDR3 protein. A D gene is named only where the DNA matches it firmly. Clone size appears in some rows only: once, few, many, or a class for an expanded clone.

>TRBV19|TRBJ2-7|.|TRBD2
TGTGCCAGTAGTATTACTAGCGGGGACTACGAGCAGTACTTC
CASSITSGDYEQYF
>TRBV7-3|TRBJ2-1|few|TRBD1
TGTGCCAGCAGCCCCGAACACAGGGGTGGTGAGCAGTTCTTC
CASSPEHRGGEQFF
>TRBV28|TRBJ2-3|.|TRBD2
TGTGCCAGCCTCCGAAGAGGGGGCACTAGCGGGAGTCGGCTCACAGATACGCAGTATTTT
CASLRRGGTSGSRLTDTQYF
>TRBV28|TRBJ2-5|.|.
TGTGCCAGCAGTTATGGAGGGGGGCAAGAGACCCAGTACTTC
CASSYGGGQETQYF
>TRBV25-1|TRBJ1-1|.|.
TGTGCCAGCAGTGAGGGCATGGGGCTGGCTGAAGCTTTCTTT
CASSEGMGLAEAFF
>TRBV27|TRBJ1-2|.|.
TGTGCCAGCAGTGAACCAGGGAATCGGGGCTACACCTTC
CASSEPGNRGYTF
>TRBV7-2|TRBJ2-5|few|.
TGTGCCAGCAGCTTCTCCCAAACCGAGACCCAGTACTTC
CASSFSQTETQYF
>TRBV9|TRBJ2-7|few|TRBD2
TGTGCCAGCAGCGTAGGACTAGCGGGAGACGAGCAGTACTTC
CASSVGLAGDEQYF
>TRBV11-2|TRBJ2-1|.|TRBD2
TGTGCCAGCAGCTCGAGACTAGCGGGCAGCTCCTACAATGAGCAGTTCTTC
CASSSRLAGSSYNEQFF
>TRBV19|TRBJ2-3|.|TRBD1
TGTGCCAGTAGTCCCAGGGCAGGGGGATCAGCAGATACGCAGTATTTT
CASSPRAGGSADTQYF
>TRBV4-3|TRBJ1-5|.|.
TGCGCCAGCAGCCAAGATTTTAGGGCTTGGGGCAATCAGCCCCAGCATTTT
CASSQDFRAWGNQPQHF
>TRBV6-5|TRBJ1-1|once|.
TGTGCCAGCAGTTACCAAGACGGGATCCTGAACACTGAAGCTTTCTTT
CASSYQDGILNTEAFF
>TRBV7-2|TRBJ2-7|.|TRBD1
TGTGCCAGCAGCTTAGCCAGGACAGGGGCGGAAACCTACGAGCAGTACTTC
CASSLARTGAETYEQYF
>TRBV4-3|TRBJ2-2|once|TRBD1
TGCGCCAGCAGCCAAGCCGTTGGCCTTGGGGGACAGGGGATTTTCGGGGAGCTGTTTTTT
CASSQAVGLGGQGIFGELFF
>TRBV18|TRBJ2-7|once|.
TGTGCCAGCTCACCAGCGGGCAAAAGCTCCTACGAGCAGTACTTC
CASSPAGKSSYEQYF
>TRBV4-3|TRBJ2-7|once|.
TGCGCCAGCAGCCCAGCTACGGGCCTCTCCTACGAGCAGTACTTC
CASSPATGLSYEQYF
>TRBV28|TRBJ2-3|.|TRBD1
TGTGCCAGCAGAAAGGGACAGCTTAACACAGATACGCAGTATTTT
CASRKGQLNTDTQYF
>TRBV5-6|TRBJ2-7|.|TRBD1
TGTGCCAGCAGCTTGTCGAGACAGGGGGCCTACGAGCAGTACTTC
CASSLSRQGAYEQYF
>TRBV14|TRBJ2-1|.|TRBD2
TGTGCCAGCAGCCAAACTAGCGGGACCTTCAATGAGCAGTTCTTC
CASSQTSGTFNEQFF
>TRBV4-1|TRBJ2-2|.|TRBD2
TGCGCCAGCAGCCAACCTCCTAGCGGTAACACCGGGGAGCTGTTTTTT
CASSQPPSGNTGELFF
>TRBV25-1|TRBJ1-2|.|.
TGTGCCAGCAGTGAGTCTGGGGGAGGGTATGGCTACACCTTC
CASSESGGGYGYTF
>TRBV9|TRBJ2-5|once|TRBD2
TGTGCCAGCAGCCCGGGACTAGCGGGAGGAGAGACCCAGTACTTC
CASSPGLAGGETQYF
>TRBV5-1|TRBJ2-1|.|.
TGCGCCAGCAGCCCAGGGGCAACCTCCTACAATGAGCAGTTCTTC
CASSPGATSYNEQFF
>TRBV15|TRBJ1-4|.|TRBD1
TGTGCCACCAGCAGAGCCTCAGGGTTAGGGGGCGCTGGGGAAAAACTGTTTTTT
CATSRASGLGGAGEKLFF
>TRBV29-1|TRBJ2-3|.|TRBD1
TGCAGCGTTGAAACGGGGGACAGGGGAGGCACAGATACGCAGTATTTT
CSVETGDRGGTDTQYF
>TRBV19|TRBJ1-1|.|TRBD1
TGTGCCAGTAGTATAGATTGGACAGGGAACACTGAAGCTTTCTTT
CASSIDWTGNTEAFF
>TRBV29-1|TRBJ2-2|.|TRBD1
TGCAGCGCTGGGACAGGGGGCACCGGGGAGCTGTTTTTT
CSAGTGGTGELFF
>TRBV27|TRBJ2-7|.|.
TGTGCCAGCAGTTTGTCAAAACTAGTCCCTCCCTACGAGCAGTACTTC
CASSLSKLVPPYEQYF
>TRBV2|TRBJ1-2|.|.
TGTGCCAGCAGTGAATTAGGGACTATTGGCTACACCTTC
CASSELGTIGYTF
>TRBV30|TRBJ1-1|.|TRBD1
TGTGCCCATCCCGAGGGACAGGGTAGGGGCACTGAAGCTTTCTTT
CAHPEGQGRGTEAFF
>TRBV7-2|TRBJ2-3|.|.
TGTGCCAGCAACCCGCAGGCGGCGAGCACAGATACGCAGTATTTT
CASNPQAASTDTQYF
>TRBV10-3|TRBJ2-7|once|.
TGTGCCATCAGTGAGTTGTCGGGGGACGAGCAGTACTTC
CAISELSGDEQYF
>TRBV7-9|TRBJ2-5|.|.
TGTGCCAGCACCCTGGCGGGGAACCAAGAGACCCAGTACTTC
CASTLAGNQETQYF
>TRBV6-1|TRBJ2-7|.|.
TGTGCCAGCAGTTCTACTAGCAGTCAGTACTTC
CASSSTSSQYF
>TRBV27|TRBJ1-5|.|TRBD1
TGTGCCAGCAGTTTAGATGGACAGGGTAAGGGGCCCCAGCATTTT
CASSLDGQGKGPQHF
>TRBV29-1|TRBJ1-2|.|.
TGCAGCGTTGAGGACATCTCCGCCCAAGTGCTGGGAGGCTACACCTTC
CSVEDISAQVLGGYTF
>TRBV27|TRBJ2-1|.|TRBD2
TGTGCCAGCAGCCTTGGGACTAGCTCCTACAATGAGCAGTTCTTC
CASSLGTSSYNEQFF
>TRBV7-9|TRBJ2-2|.|.
TGTGCCAGCAGCTCCTTGGACAGCTCGAACACCGGGGAGCTGTTTTTT
CASSSLDSSNTGELFF
>TRBV4-3|TRBJ2-1|.|.
TGCGCCAGCAGCCAAGGGACGAGCGGATACAATGAGCAGTTCTTC
CASSQGTSGYNEQFF
>TRBV18|TRBJ2-7|.|TRBD1
TGTGCCAGCTCAATAGGGACAGGGCCCTCCTACGAGCAGTACTTC
CASSIGTGPSYEQYF
>TRBV4-1|TRBJ2-7|.|.
TGCGCCAGCAGCCAAGAGAGAAGAGGCAGCTGGCACGAGCAGTACTTC
CASSQERRGSWHEQYF
>TRBV27|TRBJ2-7|.|TRBD2
TGTGCCAGCAGTTTATCGGCAGCGGGAGAAGGGAAGCAGTACTTC
CASSLSAAGEGKQYF
>TRBV11-2|TRBJ2-5|.|TRBD1
TGTGCCAGCAGCTATGGACAGGGATTAGAAGAGACCCAGTACTTC
CASSYGQGLEETQYF
>TRBV6-1|TRBJ2-7|.|TRBD1
TGTGCCAGCAGGGGAACAGGGGGCTCCTACGAGCAGTACTTC
CASRGTGGSYEQYF
>TRBV5-1|TRBJ2-3|.|.
TGCGCCAGCAGCTTGGTGGCTAGCTCAGGCACAGATACGCAGTATTTT
CASSLVASSGTDTQYF
>TRBV4-2|TRBJ2-7|.|.
TGTGCCAGCAGCCAAGATCAGGGGGGAGGGTTATACGAGCAGTACTTC
CASSQDQGGGLYEQYF
>TRBV11-2|TRBJ2-6|.|.
TGTGCCAGCAGCCCGGGGCTCTTCTCTGGGGCCAACGTCCTGACTTTC
CASSPGLFSGANVLTF
>TRBV6-1|TRBJ2-5|.|.
TGTGCCAGCAGTTGGGGGCCGGAGACCCAGTACTTC
CASSWGPETQYF
>TRBV18|TRBJ2-7|.|TRBD1
TGTGCCAGCTCACCGGGACAGGGTATAGGCGAGCAGTACTTC
CASSPGQGIGEQYF
>TRBV7-9|TRBJ1-5|.|TRBD1
TGTGCCAGCAGCCATACCGGGACAGGGGATCAGCCCCAGCATTTT
CASSHTGTGDQPQHF
>TRBV29-1|TRBJ2-2|.|.
TGCAGCGTTGAAAGGTCCTCTGGGCGGACCGGGGAGCTGTTTTTT
CSVERSSGRTGELFF
>TRBV19|TRBJ2-5|.|.
TGTGCCAGTAGTATTCGGGGAGGAGAGACCCAGTACTTC
CASSIRGGETQYF
>TRBV5-6|TRBJ1-4|.|TRBD1
TGTGCCAGCAGCTCAGGGACAGGGATATCTAATGAAAAACTGTTTTTT
CASSSGTGISNEKLFF
>TRBV6-5|TRBJ2-1|.|.
TGTGCCAGCAGCCGCGGGGCTTACAATGAGCAGTTCTTC
CASSRGAYNEQFF